This T cell receptor beta chain was recorded in a study of radiotherapy plus CTLA-4 blockade in lung cancer. For the study at large: Among enrolled patients, over 15% responded and 31% achieved disease control.

Clones were read by immunoSEQ multiplex PCR, and TCRdb kept only the in-frame ones, dropping some. The table lists roughly 54,000 clones, 84% of them singletons. Notes on the study in general: How blood T cell clones changed early, along with interferon-beta, reportedly forecast response best. TCR clones of tumor origin grew in blood after radiotherapy plus ipilimumab.

The CDR3 contains 16 residues. Trimming removed 4 bases from V and 2 bases from J, with 16 bases in between. Germline CDR1 SGHAT, CDR2 FQNNGV. Focal radiation with ipilimumab CTLA-4 blockade was given to patients with chemo-refractory metastatic non-small-cell lung cancer. Note on this clone: Antigen specificity is unknown.

Sequenced here: peripheral blood, sampled from a patient treated with radiotherapy plus ipilimumab. The receptor comes from a human donor with non-small cell lung cancer whose response to radiotherapy plus ipilimumab could not be evaluated. This chain uses TRBV11-2 with TRBJ2-3; D is possibly TRBD2 (5 bases). The CDR3: CASSSSQEAATDTQYF. The CDR3 DNA follows: TGTGCCAGCAGCTCGTCGCAGGAAGCGGCCACAGATACGCAGTATTTT.